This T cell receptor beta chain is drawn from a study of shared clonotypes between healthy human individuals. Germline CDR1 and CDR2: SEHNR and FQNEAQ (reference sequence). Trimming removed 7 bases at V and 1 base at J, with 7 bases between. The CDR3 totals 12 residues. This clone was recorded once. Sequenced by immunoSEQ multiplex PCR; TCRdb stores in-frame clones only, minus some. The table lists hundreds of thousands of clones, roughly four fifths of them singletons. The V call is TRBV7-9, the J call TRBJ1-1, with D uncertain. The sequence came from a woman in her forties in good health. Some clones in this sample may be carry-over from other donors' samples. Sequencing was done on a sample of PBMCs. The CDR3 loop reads CASKRENTEAFF. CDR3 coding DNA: TGTGCCAGCAAGAGGGAGAACACTGAAGCTTTCTTT.